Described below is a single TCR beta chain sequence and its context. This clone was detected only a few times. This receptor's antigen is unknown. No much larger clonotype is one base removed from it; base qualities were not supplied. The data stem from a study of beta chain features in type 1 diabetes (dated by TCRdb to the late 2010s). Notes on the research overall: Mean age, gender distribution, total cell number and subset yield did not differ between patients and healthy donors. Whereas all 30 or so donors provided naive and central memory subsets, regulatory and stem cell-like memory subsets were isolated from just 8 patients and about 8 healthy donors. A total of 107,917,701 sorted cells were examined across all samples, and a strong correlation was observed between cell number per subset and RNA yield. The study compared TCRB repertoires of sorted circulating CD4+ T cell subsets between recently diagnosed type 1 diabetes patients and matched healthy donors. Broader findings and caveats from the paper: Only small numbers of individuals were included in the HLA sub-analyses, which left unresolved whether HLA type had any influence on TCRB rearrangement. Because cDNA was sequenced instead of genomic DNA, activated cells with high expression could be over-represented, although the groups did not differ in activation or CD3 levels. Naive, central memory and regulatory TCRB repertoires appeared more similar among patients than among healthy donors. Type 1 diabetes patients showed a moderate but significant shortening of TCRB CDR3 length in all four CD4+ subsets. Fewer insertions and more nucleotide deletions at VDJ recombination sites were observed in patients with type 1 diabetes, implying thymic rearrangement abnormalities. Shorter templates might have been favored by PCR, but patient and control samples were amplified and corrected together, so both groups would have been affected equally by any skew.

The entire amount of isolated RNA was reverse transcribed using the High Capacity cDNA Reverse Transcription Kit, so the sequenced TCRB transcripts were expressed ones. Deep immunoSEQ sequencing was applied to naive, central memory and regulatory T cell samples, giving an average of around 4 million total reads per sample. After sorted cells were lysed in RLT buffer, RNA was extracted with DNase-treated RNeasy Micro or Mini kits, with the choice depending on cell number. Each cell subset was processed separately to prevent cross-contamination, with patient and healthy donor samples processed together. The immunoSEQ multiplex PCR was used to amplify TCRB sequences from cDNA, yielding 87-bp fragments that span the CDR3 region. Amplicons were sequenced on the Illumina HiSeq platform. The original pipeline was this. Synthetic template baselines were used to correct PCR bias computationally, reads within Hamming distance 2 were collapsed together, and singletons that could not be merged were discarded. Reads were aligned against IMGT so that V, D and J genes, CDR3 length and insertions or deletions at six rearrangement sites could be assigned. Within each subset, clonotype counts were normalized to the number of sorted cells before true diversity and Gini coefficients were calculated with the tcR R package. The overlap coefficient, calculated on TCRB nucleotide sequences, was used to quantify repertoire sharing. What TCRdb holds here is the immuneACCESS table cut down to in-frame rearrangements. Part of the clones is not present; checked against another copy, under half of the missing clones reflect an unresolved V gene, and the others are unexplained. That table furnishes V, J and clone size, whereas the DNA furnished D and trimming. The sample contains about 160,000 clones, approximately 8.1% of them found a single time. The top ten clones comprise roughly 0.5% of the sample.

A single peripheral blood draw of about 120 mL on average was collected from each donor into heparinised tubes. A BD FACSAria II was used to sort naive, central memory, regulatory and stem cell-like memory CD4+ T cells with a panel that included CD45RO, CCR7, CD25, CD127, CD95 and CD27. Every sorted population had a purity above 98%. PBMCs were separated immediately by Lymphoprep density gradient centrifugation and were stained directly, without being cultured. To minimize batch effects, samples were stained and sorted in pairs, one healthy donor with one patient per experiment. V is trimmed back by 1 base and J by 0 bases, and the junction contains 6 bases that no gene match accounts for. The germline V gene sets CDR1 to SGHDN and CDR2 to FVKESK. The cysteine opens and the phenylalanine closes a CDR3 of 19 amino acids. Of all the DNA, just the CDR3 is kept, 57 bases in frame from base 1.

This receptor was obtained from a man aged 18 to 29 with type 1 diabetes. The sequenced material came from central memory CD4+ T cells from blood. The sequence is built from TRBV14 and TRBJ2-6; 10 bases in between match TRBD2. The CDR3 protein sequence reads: CASSQGRGTSVSGANVLTF. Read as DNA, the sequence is TGTGCCAGCAGCCAAGGGCGCGGGACTAGCGTCTCTGGGGCCAACGTCCTGACTTTC.